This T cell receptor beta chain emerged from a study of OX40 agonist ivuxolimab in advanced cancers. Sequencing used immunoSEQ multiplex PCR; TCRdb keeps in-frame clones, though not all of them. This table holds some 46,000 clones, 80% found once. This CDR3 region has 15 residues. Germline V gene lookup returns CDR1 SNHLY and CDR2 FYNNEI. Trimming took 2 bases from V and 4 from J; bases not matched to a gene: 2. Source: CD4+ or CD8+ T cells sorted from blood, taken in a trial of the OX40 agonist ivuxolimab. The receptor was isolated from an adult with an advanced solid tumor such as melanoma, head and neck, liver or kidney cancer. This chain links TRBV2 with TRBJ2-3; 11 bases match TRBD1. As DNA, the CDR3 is TGTGCCAGCAGTGAACAGGGACAGGGGGCAGATACGCAGTATTTT. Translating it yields CASSEQGQGADTQYF.